This entry lists 5 T cell receptor beta chains sequenced from one sample in a study of T-cell reconstitution after alpha-beta-depleted transplantation in children. Preparation of the TCRbeta library used unique molecular identifiers. TCRdb re-called the PCR reads with MiXCR, one entry per CDR3 protein. The repertoire consists of 250,000 to 400,000 distinct CDR3 sequences, with 23% occurring once and the leading ten covering 10% to 11%. Sequenced here: PBMCs, mostly from graft donor cells, sampled 180 days after TCRalphabeta/CD19-depleted stem cell transplant. The receptor set was obtained from a male patient between 5 and 17 years old who had a stem cell transplant for acute lymphoblastic leukemia, so the T cells may come from the graft donor.

This clonotype was seen a few times. The gene calls are TRBV28 and TRBJ2-7, with unresolved D. The CDR3 is made up of 13 amino acids. With 1 base removed from V and 3 bases from J, the gap between germline ends came to 7 bases. The germline CDR1 and CDR2 sequences are MDHEN and SYDVKM. CDR3: CASSLSPIYEQYF. CDR3 DNA: TGTGCCAGCAGTTTATCCCCGATCTACGAGCAGTACTTC. The whole variable domain, filled in from reference TRBV28 and TRBJ2-7, reads DVKVTQSSRYLVKRTGEKVFLECVQDMDHENMFWYRQDPGLGLRLIYFSYDVKMKEKGDIPEGYSVSREKKERFSLILESASTNQTSMYLCASSLSPIYEQYFGPGTRLTVT.

The chain couples TRBV7-9 to TRBJ1-2; 7 bases are a match to TRBD1. The V gene's germline CDR1 is SEHNR and CDR2 FQNEAQ (reference sequence). V was clipped by 1 base and J by 2 bases; unmatched bases: 7. The CDR3 totals 16 residues. Here the CDR3 reads CASSLVLLTGNYGYTF. The CDR3 DNA follows: TGTGCCAGCAGCTTAGTGTTATTGACAGGGAACTATGGCTACACCTTC.

This clonotype was counted between two and nine times. V gene TRBV9 combines with J gene TRBJ2-7; 9 bases are shared with TRBD1. The CDR3 spans 14 residues. Trimming at V came to 3 bases and at J to 1 base, leaving 2 bases not matched to a gene. Germline-derived CDR1 and CDR2 are SGDLS and YYNGEE. The CDR3 spells CASSGGQGSYEQYF. CDR3 in DNA: TGTGCCAGCAGCGGGGGACAGGGATCCTACGAGCAGTACTTC.

This clonotype was found a few times. The chain combines TRBV18 with TRBJ2-5; no definite D call. The V gene lost 2 bases and the J gene lost 4 bases, with 11 bases spanning the gap. The length of the CDR3 is 14 residues. Germline CDR1 is KGHSH and CDR2 is LQKENI. This CDR3 reads CASSPGRFPETQYF. CDR3 bases: TGTGCCAGCTCACCAGGGCGGTTCCCAGAGACCCAGTACTTC.

In this sample, this clonotype turned up a few times. The chain recombines TRBV5-1 with TRBJ2-3, with 11 positions matching TRBD1. With V trimmed by 4 bases and J by 3 bases, 7 bases remained unmatched. This CDR3 spans 16 amino acids. Germline values: CDR1 SGHRS, CDR2 YFSETQ. CDR3 DNA sequence: TGCGCCAGCAGCCCCCCGGACAGGGGGCGAACAGATACGCAGTATTTT. This encodes CASSPPDRGRTDTQYF.